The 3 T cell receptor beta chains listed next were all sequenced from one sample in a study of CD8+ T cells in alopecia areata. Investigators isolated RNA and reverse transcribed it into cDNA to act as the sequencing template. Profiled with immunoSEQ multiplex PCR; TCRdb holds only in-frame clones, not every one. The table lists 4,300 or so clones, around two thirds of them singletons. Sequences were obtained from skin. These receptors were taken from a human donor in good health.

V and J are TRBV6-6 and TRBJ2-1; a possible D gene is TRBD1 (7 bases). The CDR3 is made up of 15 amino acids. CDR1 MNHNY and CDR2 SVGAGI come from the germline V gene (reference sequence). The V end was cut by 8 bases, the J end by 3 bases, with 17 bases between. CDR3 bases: TGTGCCAGCCGATCTGGAGGGGGCCTCTACAATGAGCAGTTCTTC. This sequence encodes CASRSGGGLYNEQFF.

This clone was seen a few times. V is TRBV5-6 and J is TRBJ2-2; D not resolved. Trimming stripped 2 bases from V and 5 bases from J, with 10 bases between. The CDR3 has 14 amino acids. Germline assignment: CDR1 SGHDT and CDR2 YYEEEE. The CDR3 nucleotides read TGTGCCAGCAGCTTCTCCGCAGCTACCGGGGAGCTGTTTTTT. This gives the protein CASSFSAATGELFF.

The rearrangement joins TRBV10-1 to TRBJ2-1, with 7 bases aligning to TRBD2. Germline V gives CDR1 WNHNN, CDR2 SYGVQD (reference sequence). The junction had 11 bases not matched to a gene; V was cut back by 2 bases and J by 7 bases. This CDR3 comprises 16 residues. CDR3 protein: CASSELTGGSSNEQFF. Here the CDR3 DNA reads TGCGCCAGCAGTGAGCTTACTGGCGGGAGTTCGAATGAGCAGTTCTTC.